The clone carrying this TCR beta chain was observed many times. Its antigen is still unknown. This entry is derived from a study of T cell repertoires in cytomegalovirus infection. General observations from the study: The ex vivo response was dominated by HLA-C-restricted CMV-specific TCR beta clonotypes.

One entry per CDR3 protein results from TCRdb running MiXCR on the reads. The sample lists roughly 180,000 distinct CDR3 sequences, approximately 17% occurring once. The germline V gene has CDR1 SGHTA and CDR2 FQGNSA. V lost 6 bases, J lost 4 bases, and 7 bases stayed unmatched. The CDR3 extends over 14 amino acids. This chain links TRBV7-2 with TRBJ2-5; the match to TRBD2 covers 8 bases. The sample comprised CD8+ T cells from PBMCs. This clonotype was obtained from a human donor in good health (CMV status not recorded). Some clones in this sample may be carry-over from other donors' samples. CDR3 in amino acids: CASRGTRVSETQYF. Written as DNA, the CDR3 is TGTGCCAGCAGAGGGACTAGGGTATCAGAGACCCAGTACTTC.